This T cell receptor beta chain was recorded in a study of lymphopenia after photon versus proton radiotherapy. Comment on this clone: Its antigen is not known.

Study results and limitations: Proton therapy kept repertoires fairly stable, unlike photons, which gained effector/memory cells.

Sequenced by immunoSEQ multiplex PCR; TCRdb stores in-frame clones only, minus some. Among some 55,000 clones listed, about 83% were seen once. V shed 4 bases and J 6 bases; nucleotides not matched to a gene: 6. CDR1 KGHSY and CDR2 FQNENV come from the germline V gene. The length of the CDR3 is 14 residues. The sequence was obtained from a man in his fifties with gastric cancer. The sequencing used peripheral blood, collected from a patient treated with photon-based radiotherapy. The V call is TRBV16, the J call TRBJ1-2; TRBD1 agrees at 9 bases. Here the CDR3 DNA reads TGTGCCAGCAGCCGAGTACAGGGGGCCCATGGCTACACCTTC. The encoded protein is CASSRVQGAHGYTF.